This T cell receptor (beta chain) was captured in a study of naive and memory T cell subsets. The library had UMIs added by 3' ligation of an oligonucleotide to TCR cDNA. Whole-blood samples were roughly 2.7 ml of peripheral blood from healthy adult volunteers. Cells were not sorted; total RNA input targeted about 1 to 1000 ng. Trimming stripped 2 bases from V and 6 bases from J, with 11 bases between. CDR1 is MNHEY and CDR2 is SVGAGI in the germline V gene. The CDR3 runs to 14 residues. About this clonotype: Its specificity is not known.

Four PCR rounds used nested alpha and beta constant region primers plus the SP2 primer. Reverse transcription of blood and skin TCR RNA was primed at alpha and beta constant regions. TCRdb re-called the 5' RACE reads with MiXCR, one entry per CDR3 protein. The sample carries roughly 60,000 distinct CDR3 sequences, under 8.5% recorded once. Findings and caveats of the study: TCR transcript changes with activation or differentiation may affect this RNA method.

This TCR derives from a male donor in good health. The V gene is TRBV6-5, the J gene TRBJ1-5; D is possibly TRBD1 (5 bases). In nucleotides, the CDR3 is TGTGCCAGCAGTTACCTGGGGGTGAGTCAGCCCCAGCATTTT. It codes for CASSYLGVSQPQHF.